This passage covers 2 T cell receptor beta chains from one sample sequenced in a study of cytotoxic CD8 clonotypes in ibrutinib-treated CLL. The assay was immunoSEQ multiplex PCR, and TCRdb's table has in-frame clones only and misses some. Here the sample spans about 69,000 clones, more than 75% being singletons. Here the sequenced sample was PBMCs, taken at disease progression, from a patient treated with ibrutinib. The receptor source for this set is a human donor with chronic lymphocytic leukemia.

The chain uses TRBV28 and TRBJ2-3; a possible D gene is TRBD2 (6 bases). This CDR3 spans 18 amino acids. Germline V gene sequence: CDR1 MDHEN, CDR2 SYDVKM. Trimming removed 1 base at V and 3 bases at J, with 20 bases between. In nucleotides, the CDR3 is TGTGCCAGCAGTTTATATAGCCCAGGACTATCTTTTACAGATACGCAGTATTTT. This encodes CASSLYSPGLSFTDTQYF.

J is TRBJ2-7 and V is TRBV27; D perhaps matches TRBD2 (5 bases). The CDR3 contains 13 residues. Trimming removed 4 bases from V and 1 base from J, with 8 bases in between. CDR1 and CDR2 from the germline V gene are MNHEY and SMNVEV (reference sequence). The CDR3 region is CASSYGNSYEQYF. The CDR3 region has the DNA TGTGCCAGCAGTTACGGGAATTCCTACGAGCAGTACTTC.